The clone carrying this T cell receptor (beta chain) has only one observation. This sample stems from a study of cytomegalovirus exposure and HLA in healthy donors. Here immunoSEQ multiplex PCR was the method, and the copy in TCRdb shows in-frame clones only, minus some. This sample has about 150,000 clones, with almost 85% found just once. The 120-subject validation cohort, separate from the approximately 640-subject first cohort, included the donors. This clonotype originated in a man aged 30 to 45 in good health and CMV-seropositive. Sequences were obtained from PBMCs.

The CDR3 bases are TGTGCCAGCTCACAAAACATGAACAATGAGCAGTTCTTC. Amino acids: CASSQNMNNEQFF. This chain joins TRBV18 and TRBJ2-1; no reliable D call. The CDR3 contains 13 residues. Trimming removed 4 bases at V and 5 bases at J, with 9 bases between. Germline values: CDR1 KGHSH, CDR2 LQKENI.